These T cell receptor beta chains were read from a single sample in a study of beta chain features in type 1 diabetes. The assay was immunoSEQ multiplex PCR, and TCRdb's table has in-frame clones only and misses some. Seen here are about 27,000 clones, around three fifths observed once, and the top ten hold over 1.2%. Source material: Tregs from blood. These TCRs come from a woman between 18 and 30 years old with type 1 diabetes. The CDR3 runs from the conserved cysteine through the conserved F or W. Fields, in order: D gene, clone size, J gene, V gene, CDR3 DNA, CDR3 protein. D genes are given only for firm matches. Some rows have no size entry. The others give once, few or many, or a class for an expanded clone.

TRBD1 | - | TRBJ1-1 | TRBV2 | TGTGCCAGCCCACAGGGGAAGTCTGACGGAGCTTTCTTT | CASPQGKSDGAFF
TRBD2 | - | TRBJ2-3 | TRBV7-2 | TGTGCCAGCAGCCCCCGAGCGGGGGACGGCACAGATACGCAGTATTTT | CASSPRAGDGTDTQYF
- | few | TRBJ2-3 | TRBV5-1 | TGCGCCAGCAGCCCTGGGCGAGACCTACTTCGCACAGATACGCAGTATTTT | CASSPGRDLLRTDTQYF
- | - | TRBJ2-6 | TRBV7-2 | TGTGCCAGCAGCCGGACAGTTGGGGCCAACGTCCTGACTTTC | CASSRTVGANVLTF
TRBD1 | few | TRBJ2-6 | TRBV5-1 | TGCGCCAGCACGGTTGGACAGGGGGCTACTGGGGCCAACGTCCTGACTTTC | CASTVGQGATGANVLTF
- | - | TRBJ1-2 | TRBV7-9 | TGTGCCAGCAGCTTTGTAGAAAACTATGGCTACACCTTC | CASSFVENYGYTF
- | few | TRBJ2-1 | TRBV2 | TGTGCCAGCAGGGGCAATACCAACAATGAGCAGTTCTTC | CASRGNTNNEQFF
- | few | TRBJ1-5 | TRBV30 | TGTGCCTGGAGTCGTGGCAATCAGCCCCAGCATTTT | CAWSRGNQPQHF
- | - | TRBJ2-5 | TRBV15 | TGTGCCACCAGCAGAGATCAGGGGACACAAGAGACCCAGTACTTC | CATSRDQGTQETQYF
TRBD1 | - | TRBJ1-3 | TRBV9 | TGTGCCAGTACCACCGGGACAGTCTCTGGAAACACCATATATTTT | CASTTGTVSGNTIYF
TRBD2 | few | TRBJ2-4 | TRBV19 | TGTGCCAGTAAGAGGGCTAGCGGTGCCTTTGACATTCAGTACTTC | CASKRASGAFDIQYF
- | few | TRBJ2-1 | TRBV5-6 | TGTGCCAGCAGCTCGACGGACAACTCCTACAATGAGCAGTTCTTC | CASSSTDNSYNEQFF
TRBD2 | - | TRBJ2-1 | TRBV6-1 | TGTGCCAGCAGTGCCGGGACTAGCGGGACGGCAAGGCAGTTCTTC | CASSAGTSGTARQFF
TRBD1 | - | TRBJ2-7 | TRBV5-4 | TGTGCCAGCAGCTTGGACAGGGGAAGGTCCGAGCAGTACTTC | CASSLDRGRSEQYF
- | - | TRBJ2-1 | TRBV5-6 | TGTGCCAGCAGCTTGGTCGGGGGAGGTCAATCGCAGTTCTTC | CASSLVGGGQSQFF
TRBD1 | few | TRBJ1-2 | TRBV2 | TGTGCCAGCAGTGAGACAGGGTTTGGCTACACCTTC | CASSETGFGYTF
- | - | TRBJ2-5 | TRBV15 | TGTGCCACCAGCTCGCAAGGCAGGGAGACCCAGTACTTC | CATSSQGRETQYF
TRBD2 | - | TRBJ2-1 | TRBV7-2 | TGTGCCAGCAGCTTTGGACTAGCGGACTACAATGAGCAGTTCTTC | CASSFGLADYNEQFF
TRBD2 | - | TRBJ2-2 | TRBV4-2 | TGTGCCAGCAGCCCGCCATCACAAACTAGCGGGAGGGCCCGTGGCACCGGGGAGCTGTTTTTT | CASSPPSQTSGRARGTGELFF
- | - | TRBJ2-3 | TRBV30 | TGTGCCTGGAGTGTACAGGCATCGAGCACAGATACGCAGTATTTT | CAWSVQASSTDTQYF
- | - | TRBJ2-7 | TRBV10-3 | TGTGCCATCAGTGCCCCCAGGGTATACGAGCAGTACTTC | CAISAPRVYEQYF
- | - | TRBJ2-1 | TRBV7-3 | TGTGCCAGCAGCTTACGAGTCGGTGGGCCCGCTGAGCAGTTCTTC | CASSLRVGGPAEQFF
TRBD1 | - | TRBJ2-1 | TRBV19 | TGTGCCAGTAGTCTCGGACAGGGAAGGTCGTATGAGCAGTTCTTC | CASSLGQGRSYEQFF
- | - | TRBJ2-1 | TRBV9 | TGTGCCAGCAGCGCCCTTCCAGCGATTGAGCAGTTCTTC | CASSALPAIEQFF
- | - | TRBJ2-3 | TRBV5-5 | TGTGCCAGCAGCTACGTGGCGGGGCAGGGTGGTACAGATACGCAGTATTTT | CASSYVAGQGGTDTQYF
- | - | TRBJ2-3 | TRBV28 | TGTGCCAGCAGTTTTTACAATACGCAGTATTTT | CASSFYNTQYF
- | once | TRBJ1-3 | TRBV2 | TGTGCCAGCAGTGAGGAGGCCTCTGGAAACACCATATATTTT | CASSEEASGNTIYF
TRBD2 | - | TRBJ2-5 | TRBV5-1 | TGCGCCAGCAGCTCTTGGACTAGCGGATATCTCCAAGAGACCCAGTACTTC | CASSSWTSGYLQETQYF
- | few | TRBJ2-7 | TRBV7-9 | TGTGCCAGCAGCTTATCAGGGGAGCAGTACTTC | CASSLSGEQYF
TRBD2 | - | TRBJ2-2 | TRBV9 | TGTGCCAGCAGCCCCCTAGGACTAGCGGGAGGGCCTGGCGGGGAGCTGTTTTTT | CASSPLGLAGGPGGELFF
TRBD1 | few | TRBJ1-5 | TRBV7-9 | TGTGCCAGCAGCCGGCAGGGGGTCAGGCAGCCCCAGCATTTT | CASSRQGVRQPQHF
- | - | TRBJ1-2 | TRBV7-2 | TGTGCCAGCAGCTTAGAGCGGGGGCTGGGTGACTATGGCTACACCTTC | CASSLERGLGDYGYTF
TRBD2 | - | TRBJ2-3 | TRBV5-1 | TGCGCCAGCAGCTTGGGATGGACTAGAGGTGCAGATACGCAGTATTTT | CASSLGWTRGADTQYF
- | - | TRBJ2-2 | TRBV11-2 | TGTGCCAGCAGCCTCTATGAGGACACCGGGGAGCTGTTTTTT | CASSLYEDTGELFF